This entry lists 16 T cell receptor beta chains sequenced from one sample in a study of OX40 agonist ivuxolimab in advanced cancers. Repertoires were generated with immunoSEQ multiplex PCR, while TCRdb's copy carries only in-frame clones and drops some. The table has 85,000 to 90,000 clones, 85% seen once. The starting material was CD4+ or CD8+ T cells sorted from blood, obtained in a trial of the OX40 agonist ivuxolimab. Receptors originate from an adult with an advanced solid tumor such as melanoma, head and neck, liver or kidney cancer.

The rearrangement links TRBV5-6 to TRBJ2-1; 14 nucleotides match TRBD2. Germline-derived CDR1 and CDR2 are SGHDT and YYEEEE. The trim removed 4 bases at V and 13 bases at J, leaving 10 bases unmatched. The CDR3 is 15 amino acids. CDR3 loop: CASSGLTSGRASQFF. The CDR3 nucleotides are TGTGCCAGCAGCGGGCTGACTAGCGGGAGGGCATCTCAGTTCTTC.

The rearrangement joins TRBV4-1 to TRBJ1-4; D remains unclear. This CDR3 comprises 13 residues. Germline CDR1 and CDR2: MGHRA and YSYEKL. V was pared by 4 bases and J by 11 bases, with 14 bases between. The CDR3 DNA is TGCGCCAGCAGCCTCGACGGCGGGTGGAAACTGTTTTTT. This sequence encodes CASSLDGGWKLFF.

The rearrangement uses TRBV7-3 and TRBJ2-1; D is unclear. The CDR3 is made up of 13 amino acids. V shed 6 bases and J shed 4 bases, with 10 bases lying between them. Per the germline V gene, CDR1 is SGHTA and CDR2 is FQGTGA. CDR3 region: CASSNGPYNEQFF. The CDR3 DNA sequence: TGTGCCAGCAGTAACGGGCCATACAATGAGCAGTTCTTC.

A few counts support this clone. This chain uses TRBV7-6 with TRBJ1-5; the D gene is possibly TRBD1 (5 bases). CDR3 length: 16 amino acids. Trimming stripped 2 bases from V and 0 bases from J, with 11 bases between. Germline CDR1 is SGHVS and CDR2 is FNYEAQ. CDR3 DNA sequence: TGTGCCAGCAGCTTACAGGGCCGAAGTAGCAATCAGCCCCAGCATTTT. As protein: CASSLQGRSSNQPQHF.

The V gene is TRBV5-1, the J gene TRBJ2-5; D is perhaps TRBD1 (5 bases). V lost 4 bases and J 5 bases, leaving 18 bases between the germline ends. This CDR3 has 15 amino acids. CDR1 and CDR2 from the germline V gene are SGHRS and YFSETQ. CDR3 sequence (DNA): TGCGCCAGCAGCACAGGAACATCGGGCAGTGAGACCCAGTACTTC. Protein sequence: CASSTGTSGSETQYF.

The chain employs TRBV25-1 and TRBJ1-1; a weak D match, TRBD1 (6 bases). This CDR3 is built from 16 residues. Trimming removed 5 bases from V and 5 bases from J, with 21 bases in between. Germline CDR1 reads MGHDK; CDR2 reads SYGVNS. The CDR3 spells CASSPNPGGAGTEAFF. The CDR3, as DNA: TGTGCCAGCAGTCCTAATCCGGGGGGCGCGGGTACTGAAGCTTTCTTT.

This clone was picked up one time. The V and J genes are TRBV5-5 and TRBJ1-4; D remains ambiguous. Trimming left V 4 bases short and J 7 bases short, with 14 bases between. The CDR3 extends over 14 amino acids. CDR1 and CDR2 from the germline V gene are SGHKS and YYEKEE (reference sequence). In DNA, the CDR3 is TGTGCCAGCAGCACTACCCCGGACGTTGAAAAACTGTTTTTT. Amino acids: CASSTTPDVEKLFF.

J is TRBJ2-3 and V is TRBV9; D not resolved. The V gene's germline CDR1 is SGDLS and CDR2 YYNGEE. The V gene lost 0 bases and the J gene lost 5 bases, with 7 bases spanning the gap. The CDR3 is made up of 13 amino acids. CDR3 coding DNA: TGTGCCAGCAGCGTAGTACACGGAGATACGCAGTATTTT. Protein sequence: CASSVVHGDTQYF.

The chain is built from TRBV7-3 and TRBJ2-6; D is possibly TRBD1 (6 bases). The V end lost 5 bases, the J end lost 2 bases, and 16 bases lay between the germline ends. CDR1 is SGHTA, CDR2 FQGTGA, per germline. The CDR3 sequence is 17 residues long. The CDR3 reads CASSLQGYGAGANVLTF. The CDR3 DNA reads as TGTGCCAGCAGCCTACAGGGTTACGGAGCTGGGGCCAACGTCCTGACTTTC.

The chain joins TRBV10-3 to TRBJ1-6; D not resolved. The CDR3 is 12 residues long. CDR1 ENHRY and CDR2 SYGVKD come from the germline V gene. Trimming pared 3 bases from V and 7 bases from J, leaving 4 bases between. The CDR3 DNA reads as TGTGCCATCAGTGATAGCAATTCACCCCTCCACTTT. It is translated as CAISDSNSPLHF.

The chain uses TRBV5-1 and TRBJ1-1; D perhaps matches TRBD1 (5 bases). CDR1 and CDR2 (germline): SGHRS, YFSETQ. This CDR3 contains 12 residues. V lost 6 bases to trimming and J lost 4 bases, with 10 bases between them. Here the CDR3 reads CASTVGGTEAFF. Written as DNA, the CDR3 is TGCGCCAGCACCGTCGGGGGCACTGAAGCTTTCTTT.

The chain is built from TRBV7-3 and TRBJ1-2, with 9 bases identical to TRBD1. Germline V gives CDR1 SGHTA, CDR2 FQGTGA. CDR3 length equals 16 residues. The trim removed 5 bases at V and 6 bases at J, leaving 13 bases unmatched. The CDR3 nucleotides are TGTGCCAGCAGCGCCCACCCACAGGGGGCTGGTGATGGCTACACCTTC. Translation: CASSAHPQGAGDGYTF.

The chain links TRBV6-6 to TRBJ2-7; tentative D call: TRBD1 (6 bases). The CDR3 runs to 16 residues. Between the trimmed V and J ends, which lost 2 bases and 6 bases, there was a span of 20 bases. The V gene's germline CDR1 is MNHNY and CDR2 SVGAGI (reference sequence). The CDR3 DNA is TGTGCCAGCAGTTACCCCGGTGGGAGCGTCAGGGGCGAGCAGTACTTC. Protein product: CASSYPGGSVRGEQYF.

The gene calls are TRBV18 and TRBJ2-5; 7 positions match TRBD1. There are 16 residues in the CDR3. CDR1 is KGHSH and CDR2 is LQKENI in the germline V gene. Trimming removed 3 bases from V and 1 base from J; junction bases left unmatched: 8. The DNA for the CDR3 is TGTGCCAGCTCACCTCGACAGGGTGGGGGCCAAGAGACCCAGTACTTC. Its translation: CASSPRQGGGQETQYF. The whole variable domain, filled in from reference TRBV18 and TRBJ2-5, reads NAGVMQNPRHLVRRRGQEARLRCSPMKGHSHVYWYRQLPEEGLKFMVYLQKENIIDESGMPKERFSAEFPKEGPSILRIQQVVRGDSAAYFCASSPRQGGGQETQYFGPGTRLLVL.

The chain links TRBV6-5 to TRBJ1-2; tentatively, D is TRBD1 (6 bases). There are 14 residues in the CDR3. V gave up 8 bases and J gave up 6 bases, with 19 bases separating them. Germline V gives CDR1 MNHEY, CDR2 SVGAGI. The CDR3 sequence is CASRSPQGVDGYTF. The CDR3 DNA reads TGTGCCAGCCGTTCCCCACAGGGAGTTGATGGCTACACCTTC.

The CDR3 region is CASSQDPQGETQYF. CDR3 coding DNA: TGTGCCAGCAGCCAAGACCCACAGGGAGAGACCCAGTACTTC. V gene TRBV4-2 combines with J gene TRBJ2-5; perhaps TRBD1 as D (6 bases). CDR1 and CDR2 from the germline V gene are LGHNA and YNFKEQ. The V end was cut by 0 bases, the J end by 4 bases, with 9 bases between. There are 14 residues in the CDR3.